This TCR beta chain was retrieved from a study of T cells in narcolepsy. This table comes from immunoSEQ multiplex PCR, and its TCRdb copy is limited to in-frame clones, with some not included. The sample records around 34,000 clones, roughly 80% being singletons. The CDR3 has 14 amino acids. Germline loops: CDR1 SGHTA, CDR2 FQGNSA. V lost 5 bases, J lost 2 bases, and 13 bases lay in between. The V and J genes are TRBV7-2 and TRBJ2-7; a weak D match, TRBD1 (7 bases). Sequenced: memory (CD45RA-) CD4+ T cells from blood. The clonotype comes from a human donor in good health. The CDR3 region has the DNA TGTGCCAGCAGCCACCAGGGGGGTCCCTACGAGCAGTACTTC. The encoded protein is CASSHQGGPYEQYF.